Sequencing of this T cell receptor beta chain was carried out in a study of T cell responses to AZD1222 COVID-19 vaccine. Remarks on this clone: The antigen is undetermined.

Method: immunoSEQ multiplex PCR; TCRdb's copy keeps in-frame clones and lacks some. Here the sample spans more than 60,000 clones, roughly 84% being singletons. Study conclusions and caveats: Recipients of two AZD1222 doses showed rising Spike-specific TCR breadth and depth. None of the repertoires were sampled until the peak T cell response had passed.

The receptor was derived from an adult who received the AZD1222 COVID-19 vaccine. Sequencing used peripheral blood, obtained 28 days after the second AZD1222 dose.

The CDR3 sequence is CASSPDRAAFNEQFF. The CDR3 DNA reads TGCGCCAGCAGCCCAGACAGGGCTGCTTTTAATGAGCAGTTCTTC. The J gene is TRBJ2-1, the V gene TRBV5-1; 7 bases agree with TRBD1. J lost 7 bases, V lost 4 bases, and 11 bases had no gene match. Per the germline V gene, CDR1 is SGHRS and CDR2 is YFSETQ. The CDR3 is 15 amino acids.